The 29 T cell receptor beta chains listed next were all sequenced from one sample in a study of blood T cells in healthy people across ages. The use of a sample-barcoded 5' primer and a J-beta primer mix characterized a second PCR of roughly 6 to 11 cycles. TCRdb called the 5' RACE reads again in MiXCR, with one record for every CDR3 protein. Among 700,000 to 950,000 distinct CDR3 sequences listed, roughly 47% were seen once. The sample was blood. The receptors stem from a woman in her fifties or sixties in good health.

V usage is TRBV5-1 and J usage is TRBJ2-3; 9 nucleotides align to TRBD1. The CDR3 has 15 residues. Germline lookup yields CDR1 SGHRS and CDR2 YFSETQ. V lost 3 bases and J lost 4; bases outside the gene matches: 6. The CDR3 spells CASSSGTGMADTQYF. CDR3 nucleotide sequence: TGCGCCAGCAGCTCCGGGACAGGGATGGCAGATACGCAGTATTTT.

In regard to this clonotype: A much more abundant neighbour one base away suggests this may be a read error. The J gene is TRBJ2-5, the V gene TRBV29-1; D is perhaps TRBD2 (6 bases). The J call may be mistaken, given a closer DNA end match to TRBJ2-1. The CDR3 has 14 amino acids. Germline V lookup: CDR1 SQVTM, CDR2 ANQGSEA. The CDR3: CSVDDAGIQETQFF. The CDR3 DNA reads as TGCAGCGTTGATGATGCGGGGATCCAAGAGACCCAGTTCTTC.

In its sample, this clonotype was seen a few times. V gene TRBV6-2 or TRBV6-3 combines with J gene TRBJ2-2; D uncertain. Trimming pared 2 bases from V and 1 base from J, leaving 8 bases between. CDR3 length: 15 amino acids. In germline, CDR1 is MNHEY, CDR2 SVGEGT. The CDR3 DNA reads TGTGCCAGCAGTTACCTTTCAGGGAACACCGGGGAGCTGTTTTTT. Residues: CASSYLSGNTGELFF.

This clonotype was found a few times. This chain links TRBV29-1 with TRBJ2-3; the match to TRBD1 covers 7 bases. The CDR3 length is 14 residues. Germline lookup yields CDR1 SQVTM and CDR2 ANQGSEA. Trimming removed 6 bases from V and 4 bases from J; junction bases left unmatched: 10. CDR3 DNA sequence: TGCAGCGTCGCAACAGGGGTTCTATCAGATACGCAGTATTTT. It encodes CSVATGVLSDTQYF.

The chain couples TRBV5-1 to TRBJ2-7, with 8 positions matching TRBD2. The germline gives CDR1 SGHRS, CDR2 YFSETQ. The CDR3 runs to 15 residues. The junction had 11 bases not matched to a gene; V was cut back by 4 bases and J by 5 bases. The CDR3, as DNA: TGCGCCAGCAGCCCCCGGGGGACTAGTCTAGACGAGCAGTACTTC. Its protein is CASSPRGTSLDEQYF.

This clonotype was detected a few times. V and J are TRBV7-2 and TRBJ1-4; D gene ambiguous. V lost 2 bases and J lost 6, with 10 bases in between. The CDR3 totals 14 residues. Germline V gene lookup returns CDR1 SGHTA and CDR2 FQGNSA. The DNA of the CDR3 is TGTGCCAGCAGCTTAATTTCCGACTATGAAAAACTGTTTTTT. This gives the protein CASSLISDYEKLFF.

V is TRBV16 and J is TRBJ1-2, with no clear D. Germline-derived CDR1 and CDR2 are KGHSY and FQNENV. V gave up 4 bases and J gave up 8 bases, with 11 bases separating them. The CDR3 is 12 amino acids. Written as DNA, the CDR3 is TGTGCCAGCAGCCGGAATTTCGGCGGCTACACCTTC. This encodes CASSRNFGGYTF.

The V gene is TRBV19, the J gene TRBJ2-1; TRBD1 aligns across 7 bases. With the DNA end fitting TRBJ2-7 better, the J assignment may be wrong. The germline V gene has CDR1 LNHDA and CDR2 SQIVND (reference sequence). This CDR3 has 14 amino acids. The CDR3 nucleotides read TGTGCCAGTAGACCGGGACAGTACTACAATGAGCAGTACTTC. It encodes CASRPGQYYNEQYF.

This clonotype has more than one count but fewer than ten. The chain combines TRBV4-2 with TRBJ1-2, with 8 nucleotides matching TRBD1. The CDR3 has 18 amino acids. With 0 bases clipped from V and 7 bases from J, the junction kept 16 bases outside the gene matches. Looked up from germline, CDR1 is LGHNA and CDR2 is YNFKEQ. CDR3 bases: TGTGCCAGCAGCCAAGATCCGGGACAGGCCGCCGAAGGGGGTGGCTACACCTTC. Amino acid sequence: CASSQDPGQAAEGGGYTF.

The chain combines TRBV13 with TRBJ1-3; no clear D gene. Germline V gene lookup returns CDR1 PRHDT and CDR2 FYEKMQ (reference sequence). Trimming left V 6 bases short and J 0 bases short, with 9 bases between. This CDR3 has 14 amino acids. The CDR3 loop reads CASRRWSSGNTIYF. CDR3 in DNA: TGTGCCAGCAGGCGGTGGAGCTCTGGAAACACCATATATTTT.

The J gene is TRBJ2-1, the V gene TRBV20-1; 8 bases are shared with TRBD2. V shed 5 bases and J 6 bases; nucleotides not matched to a gene: 12. CDR1 and CDR2 from the germline V gene are DFQATT and SNEGSKA (reference sequence). The CDR3 totals 15 residues. CDR3 loop: CSADSDGRGGNEQFF. The CDR3 bases are TGCAGTGCTGACTCTGACGGGAGGGGGGGCAATGAGCAGTTCTTC.

This clonotype was detected ten times or more. This chain connects TRBV27 to TRBJ2-7, with TRBD1 matching 7 bases. The CDR3 consists of 13 residues. Trimming removed 3 bases from V and 6 bases from J; junction bases left unmatched: 5. Germline V gene sequence: CDR1 MNHEY, CDR2 SMNVEV (reference sequence). The chain's CDR3 is CASSFPDRAEQYF. For the CDR3, the DNA is TGTGCCAGCAGTTTCCCCGACAGGGCCGAGCAGTACTTC.

The chain carries TRBV2 and TRBJ2-7, with 16 nucleotides matching TRBD2. Germline loops: CDR1 SNHLY, CDR2 FYNNEI. This CDR3 region has 19 residues. V trimming: 3 bases; J trimming: 7 bases; junction bases outside the gene matches: 15. This CDR3 is CASSEVGLAGGSSYNEQYF. The CDR3 region has the DNA TGTGCCAGCAGTGAGGTGGGACTAGCGGGGGGGAGCTCCTACAATGAGCAGTACTTC.

The table lists this clonotype with a few counts. The V gene is TRBV28, the J gene TRBJ2-5; D might be TRBD1 or TRBD2, each matching 7 bases. The CDR3 has 15 amino acids. Trimming removed 3 bases from V and 4 bases from J, with 15 bases in between. Germline lookup yields CDR1 MDHEN and CDR2 SYDVKM. CDR3 sequence reads: CASSFGGGGGETQYF. In nucleotides, the CDR3 is TGTGCCAGCAGTTTTGGAGGGGGCGGGGGAGAGACCCAGTACTTC.

With respect to this clonotype: The junction shows a germline mismatch at one end, possibly a read error. The gene calls are TRBV10-3 and TRBJ2-2; D ambiguous. Germline V gene sequence: CDR1 ENHRY, CDR2 SYGVKD. The CDR3 is 14 amino acids. CDR3 DNA sequence: TGTGCCATCAGGGAGTCTGAAGGGACCGGGGAGCTGTTTTTT. Amino acid sequence: CAIRESEGTGELFF.

This clonotype occurred a few times. The V call is TRBV20-1, the J call TRBJ2-1; TRBD2 matches at 7 bases. V trimming: 0 bases; J trimming: 9 bases; junction bases outside the gene matches: 11. The germline V gene has CDR1 DFQATT and CDR2 SNEGSKA (reference sequence). The length of the CDR3 is 15 residues. The CDR3 region is CSARDPRRGIGEQFF. The CDR3 DNA sequence: TGCAGTGCTAGAGACCCCAGGCGGGGGATCGGTGAGCAGTTCTTC.

This chain uses TRBV7-9 with TRBJ1-2, with 11 bases that match TRBD1. From germline, CDR1 is SEHNR and CDR2 FQNEAQ (reference sequence). V dropped 5 bases and J dropped 4; count of bases not matched to a gene: 9. The CDR3 has 16 amino acids. The DNA for the CDR3 is TGTGCCAGCAGCCAGCAAGCCGGGACAGGGGGCTATGGCTACACCTTC. Protein sequence: CASSQQAGTGGYGYTF.

The rearrangement links TRBV10-3 to TRBJ1-1; 11 positions agree with TRBD1. This CDR3 contains 15 residues. V gave up 4 bases and J gave up 4 bases; unmatched junction bases: 5. Per the germline V gene, CDR1 is ENHRY and CDR2 is SYGVKD. The DNA of the CDR3 is TGTGCCATCAGTGCGGGACAGGGGGTTAGCACTGAAGCTTTCTTT. Translating it yields CAISAGQGVSTEAFF.

The chain uses TRBV19 and TRBJ2-2; a weak D match, TRBD2 (6 bases). This CDR3 region has 14 residues. Trimming pared 7 bases from V and 4 bases from J, leaving 13 bases between. Germline CDR1 reads LNHDA; CDR2 reads SQIVND (reference sequence). The CDR3 sequence is CASTTGVSTGELFF. The CDR3, as DNA: TGTGCCAGTACCACGGGGGTTTCCACCGGGGAGCTGTTTTTT.

This clonotype was counted a few times. The chain couples TRBV10-3 to TRBJ1-1; unclear D gene. With 7 bases removed from V and 0 bases from J, the gap between germline ends came to 12 bases. Germline V gene sequence: CDR1 ENHRY, CDR2 SYGVKD. CDR3 size: 14 residues. The CDR3 loop is CAITTNQLNTEAFF. The CDR3 bases are TGTGCCATCACTACAAATCAACTGAACACTGAAGCTTTCTTT.

This rearrangement joins TRBV7-2 to TRBJ2-1; 8 bases are shared with TRBD2. This CDR3 has 15 residues. Trimming took 5 bases from V and 0 from J; bases not matched to a gene: 3. Looked up from germline, CDR1 is SGHTA and CDR2 is FQGNSA. The CDR3 region has the DNA TGTGCCAGCAGCCGAGCGGGGGACTCCTACAATGAGCAGTTCTTC. Its protein is CASSRAGDSYNEQFF.

Here the CDR3 reads CATSDLRGDRGYEQYF. CDR3 DNA: TGTGCCACCAGTGATTTAAGGGGGGACAGGGGTTACGAGCAGTACTTC. V and J are TRBV24-1 and TRBJ2-4; TRBD1 agrees at 10 bases. The closer fit of TRBJ2-7 to the DNA end suggests the J call may be wrong. The germline gives CDR1 KGHDR, CDR2 SFDVKD. The CDR3 length is 16 residues.

The V call is TRBV29-1, the J call TRBJ1-1, with unresolved D. CDR1 and CDR2 (germline): SQVTM, ANQGSEA. The germline V and J ends were trimmed by 4 bases and 4 bases, with 16 bases remaining between them. The CDR3 is 14 amino acids. The DNA of the CDR3 is TGCAGCGTTGTTTTAGGCTCGGTAGGCACTGAAGCTTTCTTT. Translated, it gives CSVVLGSVGTEAFF.

The rearrangement uses TRBV20-1 and TRBJ1-3; D perhaps matches TRBD1 (5 bases). The germline CDR1 and CDR2 sequences are DFQATT and SNEGSKA (reference sequence). The V and J ends lost 1 base and 1 base respectively, with 11 bases between them. This CDR3 contains 15 residues. Here the CDR3 reads CSARGAGWSGNTIYF. The CDR3 DNA reads TGCAGTGCTAGAGGGGCAGGGTGGTCTGGAAACACCATATATTTT.

The V and J genes are TRBV5-1 and TRBJ1-2; 12 bases agree with TRBD1. Germline CDR1 reads SGHRS; CDR2 reads YFSETQ. The length of the CDR3 is 16 residues. The trim removed 0 bases at V and 7 bases at J, leaving 7 bases unmatched. The CDR3 loop reads CASSLEGPGQGAGYTF. The CDR3 nucleotides read TGCGCCAGCAGCTTGGAGGGCCCGGGACAGGGGGCTGGCTACACCTTC.

The chain couples TRBV28 to TRBJ2-2, with D perhaps assigned TRBD1 or TRBD2 (5 bases each). V was trimmed by 5 bases and J by 7 bases, leaving 17 bases between them. This CDR3 contains 15 residues. Germline V CDR1 and CDR2: MDHEN, SYDVKM. CDR3 sequence: CASSQTGTIGGELFF. Here the CDR3 DNA reads TGTGCCAGCAGTCAAACCGGGACGATTGGCGGGGAGCTGTTTTTT.

CDR3 protein: CASSAGQGADTQYF. DNA of the CDR3: TGTGCCAGCAGCGCAGGACAGGGCGCAGATACGCAGTATTTT. This chain joins TRBV9 and TRBJ2-3, with 8 bases identical to TRBD1. The J segment lost 4 bases and the V segment lost 3 bases, leaving 4 bases of the junction unmatched. In germline, CDR1 is SGDLS, CDR2 YYNGEE. The CDR3 length is 14 residues.

This clonotype was detected many times. This chain links TRBV5-1 with TRBJ2-1; 9 nucleotides line up with TRBD2. This CDR3 is built from 15 residues. V lost 4 bases and J lost 6; bases outside the gene matches: 8. Germline lookup yields CDR1 SGHRS and CDR2 YFSETQ. The CDR3, as DNA: TGCGCCAGCAGCGCGGGGGGGCCAGCAAGCAATGAGCAGTTCTTC. Its protein is CASSAGGPASNEQFF.

This CDR3 is CSVEERGTSVDEQYF. CDR3 DNA: TGCAGCGTTGAAGAAAGGGGGACTAGCGTCGACGAGCAGTACTTC. J is TRBJ2-7 and V is TRBV29-1, with 10 bases matching TRBD2. This CDR3 spans 15 amino acids. Germline V gene lookup returns CDR1 SQVTM and CDR2 ANQGSEA. V trimming: 0 bases; J trimming: 5 bases; junction bases outside the gene matches: 7.